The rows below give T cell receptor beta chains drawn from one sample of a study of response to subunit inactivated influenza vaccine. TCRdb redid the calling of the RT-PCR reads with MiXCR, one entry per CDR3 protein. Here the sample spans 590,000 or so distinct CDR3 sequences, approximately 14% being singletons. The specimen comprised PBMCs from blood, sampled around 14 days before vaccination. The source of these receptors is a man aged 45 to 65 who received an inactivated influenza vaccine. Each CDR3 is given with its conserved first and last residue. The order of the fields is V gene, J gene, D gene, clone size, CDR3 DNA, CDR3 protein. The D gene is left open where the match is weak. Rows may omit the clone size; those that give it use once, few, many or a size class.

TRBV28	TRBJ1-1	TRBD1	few	TGTGCCAGCAGCCACGGAGGGGGCGCGGCCACTGAAGCTTTCTTT	CASSHGGGAATEAFF
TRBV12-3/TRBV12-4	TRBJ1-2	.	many	TGTGCCAGCAGTTTAGCGGCGGCTTCGGGCTACACCTTC	CASSLAAASGYTF
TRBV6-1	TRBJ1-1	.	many	TGTGCCAGCAGTGAAACCAGAAACACTGAAGCTTTCTTT	CASSETRNTEAFF
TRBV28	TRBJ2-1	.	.	TGTGCCAGCAGTTCCCCTACTAGGTTTGGTGAGCAGTTCTTC	CASSSPTRFGEQFF
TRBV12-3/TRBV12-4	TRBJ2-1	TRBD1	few	TGTGCCAGCAAACTCCGGGACAGGGGAATCAATGAGCAGTTCTTC	CASKLRDRGINEQFF
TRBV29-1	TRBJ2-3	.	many	TGCAGTAGCCCGGGGCTTGGAGATACGCAGTATTTT	CSSPGLGDTQYF
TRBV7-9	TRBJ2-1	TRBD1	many	TGTGCCAGCAGCCCCTTAAACAGGGGAGTCATCAATGAGCAGTTCTTC	CASSPLNRGVINEQFF
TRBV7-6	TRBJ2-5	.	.	TGTGTCAGCAGCTTAGTCCACGTGAAAGGGGAAGAGACCCAGTACTTC	CVSSLVHVKGEETQYF
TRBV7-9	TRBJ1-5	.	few	TGTGCCAGCAACGAGAAGGGAAATCAGCCCCAGCATTTT	CASNEKGNQPQHF
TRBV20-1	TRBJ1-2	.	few	TGCAGTGCCCCCCTAGGGGGGGAGAGGGGCTACACCTTC	CSAPLGGERGYTF
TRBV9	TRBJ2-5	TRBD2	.	TGTGCCAGCAGCGTAGATGGACTAGCGGAGCCGGAGACCCAGTACTTC	CASSVDGLAEPETQYF
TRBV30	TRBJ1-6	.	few	TGTGCCTGGAGCTTGGGACGGAGTAATTCACCCCTCCACTTT	CAWSLGRSNSPLHF
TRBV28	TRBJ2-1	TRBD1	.	TGTGCCACCAGGGGGCCTCCGGGGTACAATGAGCAGTTCTTC	CATRGPPGYNEQFF
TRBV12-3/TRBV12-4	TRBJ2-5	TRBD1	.	TGTGCCAGCAGTCAAGGGGACAGGGACCAAGAGACCCAGTACTTC	CASSQGDRDQETQYF
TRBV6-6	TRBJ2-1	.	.	TGTGCCAGCAGCCCTAATTCTAATAATGAGCAGTTCTTC	CASSPNSNNEQFF
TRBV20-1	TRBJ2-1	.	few	TGCAGTGCTCCTGTTCGGGGAAACAATGAGCAGTTCTTC	CSAPVRGNNEQFF
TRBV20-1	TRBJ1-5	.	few	TGCAGTGCTATGACAGCATATAGCAATCAGCCCCAGCATTTT	CSAMTAYSNQPQHF
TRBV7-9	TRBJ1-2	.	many	TGTGCCAGCAGCCCTAGACCTAACTATGGCTACACCTTC	CASSPRPNYGYTF
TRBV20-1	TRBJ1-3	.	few	TGCAGTGCTAGGTCTGGAAACACCATATATTTT	CSARSGNTIYF
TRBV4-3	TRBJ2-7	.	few	TGCGCCAGCAGCCAAGTCCAGACCTCCTACGAGCAGTACTTC	CASSQVQTSYEQYF
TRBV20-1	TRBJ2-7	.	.	TGCAGTGCTGACTTGGGACTTTTCCGGGAGCAGTACTTC	CSADLGLFREQYF
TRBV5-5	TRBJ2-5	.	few	TGTGCCAGCAGCTTTCAGCTTCCTGGGGAGACCCAGTACTTC	CASSFQLPGETQYF
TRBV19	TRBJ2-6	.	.	TGTGCCAGTACCACCGGGACCGGTGACTCTGGGGCCAACGTCCTGACTTTC	CASTTGTGDSGANVLTF
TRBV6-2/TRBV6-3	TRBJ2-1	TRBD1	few	TGTGCCAGCAGTGTACAGGGGGCTGGTGAGCAGTTCTTC	CASSVQGAGEQFF
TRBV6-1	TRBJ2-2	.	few	TGTGCCAGCAGTGCCGGGGTCCCCTTGAACACCGGGGAGCTGTTTTTT	CASSAGVPLNTGELFF
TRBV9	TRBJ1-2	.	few	TGTGCCAGCAGCGTAGGAGGGGAGGACTATGGCTACACCTTC	CASSVGGEDYGYTF
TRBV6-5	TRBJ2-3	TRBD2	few	TGTGCCAGCAGTTACGGCATAGCGGGGGGCACAGATACGCAGTATTTT	CASSYGIAGGTDTQYF
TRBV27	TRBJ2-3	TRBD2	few	TGTGCCACCTCAAAACTAGCGGTCACAGATACGCAGTATTTT	CATSKLAVTDTQYF
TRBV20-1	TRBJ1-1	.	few	TGCAGTGCTAGAAACGTGGACACTGAAGCTTTCTTT	CSARNVDTEAFF
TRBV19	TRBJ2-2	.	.	TGTGCCAGTAGTATAGTCCCAGGGTCCACCGGGGAGCTGTTTTTT	CASSIVPGSTGELFF
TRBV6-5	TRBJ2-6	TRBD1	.	TGTGCCAGCAGTTACGCACCGGGACAGGGATATGGGGCCAACGTCCTGACTTTC	CASSYAPGQGYGANVLTF
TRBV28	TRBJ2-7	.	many	TGTGCCAGCAGTAAACCCAGGGAGAGCTCCTACGAGCAGTACTTC	CASSKPRESSYEQYF
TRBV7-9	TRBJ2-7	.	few	TGTGCCAGCAGCCGAGAGGGCCGCTACGAGCAGTACTTC	CASSREGRYEQYF
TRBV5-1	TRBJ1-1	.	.	TGCGCCAGCAGCTTGAATAGGGTCGCACAGCCGAACACTGAAGCTTTCTTT	CASSLNRVAQPNTEAFF
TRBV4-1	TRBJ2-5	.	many	TGCGCCAGCAGCCAAGTTGGTGCAGGTTTAGAGACCCAGTACTTC	CASSQVGAGLETQYF
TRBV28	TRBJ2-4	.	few	TGTGCCAGCAGGAAGACTGGATGGTCGATTCCCAAAAACATTCAGTACTTC	CASRKTGWSIPKNIQYF
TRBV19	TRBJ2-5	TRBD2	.	TGTGCCAGTAGTAAACTAGCGGGAGTCGAGGAGACCCAGTACTTC	CASSKLAGVEETQYF
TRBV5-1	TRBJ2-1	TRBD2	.	TGCGCCAGCAGCCAACGGACTAGCGGGGGGAATGAGCAGTTCTTC	CASSQRTSGGNEQFF
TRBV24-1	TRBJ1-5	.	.	TGTGCCACCAGGGGAGGGGGCAATCAGCCCCAGCATTTT	CATRGGGNQPQHF
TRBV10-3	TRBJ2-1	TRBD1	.	TGTGCCATCAGGGGACAGGACAATGAGCAGTTCTTC	CAIRGQDNEQFF
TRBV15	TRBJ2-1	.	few	TGTGCCACCAGCATGCCAGGGTTCTACAATGAGCAGTTCTTC	CATSMPGFYNEQFF
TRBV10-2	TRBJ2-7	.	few	TGCGCCAGCAGTGAAACTTCTTACTACGAGCAGTACTTC	CASSETSYYEQYF
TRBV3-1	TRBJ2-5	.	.	TGTGCCAGCAGCCAAGGACCGACGAACCAAGAGACCCAGTACTTC	CASSQGPTNQETQYF
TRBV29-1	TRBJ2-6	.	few	TGCAGCGTCCTCCCTTGGTCCGGGGCCAACGTCCTGACTTTC	CSVLPWSGANVLTF
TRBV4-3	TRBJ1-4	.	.	TGCGCCAGCAGCCAAGGAACGGGGGGCCCAACTAATGAAAAACTGTTTTTT	CASSQGTGGPTNEKLFF
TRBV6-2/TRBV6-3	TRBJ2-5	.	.	TGTGCCAGCACTCAATGGACGGGTCGGGAGACCCAGTACTTC	CASTQWTGRETQYF
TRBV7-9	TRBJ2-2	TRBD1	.	TGTGCCAGCAACTTAGGGACAGGGGATTACCCCGGGGAGCTGTTTTTT	CASNLGTGDYPGELFF
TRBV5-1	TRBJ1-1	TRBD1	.	TGCGCCAGCAGCCTTGACCAAATCGGGACAGAGGCTTTCTTT	CASSLDQIGTEAFF
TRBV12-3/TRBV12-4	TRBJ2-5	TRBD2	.	TGTGCCAGCAGTTTAATTAGCGGGGGGCGTGAGACCCAGTACTTC	CASSLISGGRETQYF
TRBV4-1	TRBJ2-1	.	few	TGCGCCAGCAGCCAAGAGGTCCCTGTCGGGGTGCAGTTCTTC	CASSQEVPVGVQFF
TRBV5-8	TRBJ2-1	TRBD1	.	TGTGCCAGCAGACTCGGGACAGGACTAAACTTC	CASRLGTGLNF
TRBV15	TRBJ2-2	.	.	TGTGCCACCAGCAGACAGGAGGCCGGGGAGCTGTTTTTT	CATSRQEAGELFF
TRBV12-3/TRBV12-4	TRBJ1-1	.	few	TGTGCCAGCAGTTTAGGGGTTAGGAACACTGAAGCTTTCTTT	CASSLGVRNTEAFF
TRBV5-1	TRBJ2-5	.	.	TGCGCCAGCAGCTTGGGCAATCGCCAAGAGACCCAGTACTTC	CASSLGNRQETQYF
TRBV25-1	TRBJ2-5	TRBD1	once	TGTGCCAGCAGTGACACAGGGGCGTCAGGGACCCAGTACTTC	CASSDTGASGTQYF